The following is a T cell receptor (beta chain) sequence with its context. Its antigen is unidentified. Other nucleotide sequences from this sample produce the same CDR3. Germline CDR1 KGHSH, CDR2 LQKENI. With 3 bases removed from V and 4 bases from J, the gap between germline ends came to 6 bases. This CDR3 comprises 12 residues. The table came from immunoSEQ multiplex PCR; TCRdb's copy has only in-frame clones and leaves some out. The sample has 84,000 or so clones; more than 75% are singletons. The sample is drawn from a study of PD-L1 blockade in urothelial cancer. In the study overall: The analyses of blood took place 3 weeks (second dose) and 6 weeks after treatment start. Study-wide findings and caveats: Survival was better when pretreatment blood TCR clonality fell below the median.

Time point described: pretreatment peripheral blood. This chain joins TRBV18 and TRBJ1-2; TRBD1 is a possible D gene (5 bases). This clonotype originated in a man between 60 and 75 years old with urothelial cancer. The starting material was PBMCs, obtained around atezolizumab (anti-PD-L1) treatment. The CDR3 loop is CASSPDSYGYTF. The CDR3 DNA reads TGTGCCAGCTCACCCGACAGCTATGGCTACACCTTC.